This is a list of T cell receptor beta chains from one sample in a study of T cells in Graves' hyperthyroidism and ophthalmopathy. Each CDR3 protein is one row after TCRdb ran MiXCR on the multiplex PCR reads. Of about half a million distinct CDR3 sequences listed, 16% are singletons. The sequencing input was blood. The receptors shown here come from a woman in her twenties or thirties with Graves' ophthalmopathy. Each CDR3 is given with its conserved first and last residue. D genes are given only for firm matches. Clone size is not always given. Where it is, it says once, few, many or a class for expanded clones.

j_call v_call clone_size d_call cdr3_aa cdr3_nt
TRBJ1-5 TRBV2 few TRBD1 CASSEGQGVGQPQHF TGTGCCAGCAGTGAGGGTCAGGGGGTTGGACAGCCCCAGCATTTT
TRBJ2-7 TRBV13 many . CASSPNPGFIYEQYF TGTGCCAGCAGCCCCAACCCGGGTTTTATCTACGAGCAGTACTTC
TRBJ2-1 TRBV20-1 many TRBD1 CSASGTGDVEQFF TGCAGTGCTAGCGGGACAGGGGACGTTGAGCAGTTCTTC
TRBJ1-2 TRBV30 many . CACSHREGYGYTF TGTGCCTGCAGCCATCGGGAGGGGTATGGCTACACCTTC
TRBJ2-7 TRBV20-1 . TRBD2 CSTPFGLAGGGEQYF TGCAGTACCCCTTTTGGTCTAGCGGGAGGGGGCGAGCAGTACTTC
TRBJ2-5 TRBV14 few . CASSRDSMETQYF TGTGCCAGCAGCCGGGACTCAATGGAGACCCAGTACTTC
TRBJ2-3 TRBV3-2 many . CASSLELAGEDTQYF TGTGCCAGCAGCCTAGAACTAGCGGGAGAAGATACGCAGTATTTT
TRBJ2-1 TRBV20-1 many . CSASSGQAYNEQFF TGCAGTGCTAGCAGCGGACAAGCCTACAATGAGCAGTTCTTC
TRBJ1-5 TRBV20-1 many . CSARPGSVGQPQHF TGCAGTGCACGCCCGGGGAGTGTAGGGCAGCCCCAGCATTTT
TRBJ2-3 TRBV7-2 many TRBD2 CATGLAGRDTQYF TGTGCCACCGGACTAGCGGGCAGAGATACGCAGTATTTT
TRBJ1-2 TRBV28 . . CASSDQGYTF TGTGCCAGCAGCGATCAGGGCTACACCTTC